This TCR beta chain was captured in a study of beta chain features in type 1 diabetes. Study in general: Age and gender were similar between patients and healthy donors, as were cell yields.

The study reverse transcribed the entire isolated RNA, so it sequenced expressed TCRB transcripts. Clones were read by immunoSEQ multiplex PCR, and TCRdb kept only the in-frame ones, dropping some. Of roughly 450,000 clones listed, approximately 14% are singletons. Points from the study as a whole: Any PCR bias toward short templates would affect both groups alike. Within the patient group, naive, central memory and Treg TCRB repertoires appeared more similar to each other than within healthy donors. There was a possibility that cDNA sequencing over-represented cells with high TCR expression.

This clone has just a few counts. Its antigen is unidentified. CDR3 length equals 11 residues. V was shortened by 9 bases and J by 4 bases, with 9 bases between the two germline ends. Germline CDR1 MNHEY, CDR2 SMNVEV (reference sequence). The V gene is TRBV27, the J gene TRBJ1-2; a weak D match, TRBD1 (5 bases). Input material: naive CD4+ T cells from blood. The TCR was taken from a young man in good health. The CDR3 loop is CASGTVYGYTF. DNA of the CDR3: TGTGCCAGTGGGACGGTCTATGGCTACACCTTC.